These T cell receptor beta chains were read from a single sample in a study of radiotherapy plus CTLA-4 blockade in lung cancer. TCRdb's copy holds only in-frame clones and misses some; the assay was immunoSEQ multiplex PCR. Among fewer than 40,000 clones listed, over 65% were seen once. The source was peripheral blood, collected from a patient treated with radiotherapy plus ipilimumab. Source of these receptors: a human donor with non-small cell lung cancer who had stable disease on radiotherapy plus ipilimumab. Each CDR3 is given with its conserved first and last residue. The order of the fields is V gene, D gene, clone size, J gene, CDR3 protein, CDR3 DNA. A D gene is named only where the DNA matches it firmly. Expanded clones get a size class; other rows say once, few or many, or leave the size out.

TRBV5-5	-	-	TRBJ1-5	CASSPGAGNQPQHF	TGTGCCAGCAGCCCGGGGGCGGGCAATCAGCCCCAGCATTTT
TRBV9	-	-	TRBJ2-1	CASSVGPGGPRNEQFF	-
TRBV11-2	TRBD1	few	TRBJ1-1	CASSSNRGASPEAFF	TGTGCCAGCAGCAGTAACAGGGGCGCGAGTCCTGAAGCTTTCTTT
TRBV19	-	-	TRBJ2-3	CASRWPETDTQYF	TGTGCCAGTCGATGGCCCGAGACAGATACGCAGTATTTT
TRBV4-1	-	-	TRBJ1-4	CASSQEEARVGREKLFF	TGCGCCAGCAGCCAAGAAGAGGCTCGGGTGGGGCGTGAAAAACTGTTTTTT
TRBV5-1	-	-	TRBJ2-5	CASTRQSKETQYF	TGCGCCAGCACCCGACAGTCCAAAGAGACCCAGTACTTC
TRBV19	-	few	TRBJ1-1	CASSIEGWTEAFF	TGTGCCAGTAGTATCGAGGGATGGACTGAAGCTTTCTTT
TRBV10-3	-	medium-sized	TRBJ2-1	CAISVGNEQFF	TGTGCCATCAGCGTAGGCAATGAGCAGTTCTTC
TRBV5-1	-	-	TRBJ2-3	CASRREGAGSTDTQYF	TGCGCCAGCAGACGGGAAGGGGCAGGCAGCACAGATACGCAGTATTTT
TRBV5-1	-	-	TRBJ1-2	CASSLSTVNYGYTF	TGCGCCAGCAGCTTGTCTACGGTTAACTATGGCTACACCTTC
TRBV5-4	-	-	TRBJ1-2	CASSLGYQGYGYTF	TGTGCCAGCAGCTTGGGTTACCAGGGCTATGGCTACACCTTC
TRBV5-4	TRBD1	few	TRBJ2-1	CASSSDRASYNEQFF	TGTGCCAGCAGCTCGGACAGGGCCTCCTACAATGAGCAGTTCTTC
TRBV5-1	-	-	TRBJ2-2	CASSLTLSTGELFF	TGCGCCAGCAGCTTGACATTATCCACCGGGGAGCTGTTTTTT
TRBV5-5	-	-	TRBJ1-2	CASSPWGGYGYTF	TGTGCCAGCAGCCCCTGGGGGGGATATGGCTACACCTTC
TRBV27	-	-	TRBJ1-3	CASSSEGIPGNTIYF	TGTGCCAGCAGTTCAGAGGGTATCCCTGGAAACACCATATATTTT
TRBV7-8	TRBD1	-	TRBJ1-3	CASSLQTGPFSGNTIYF	TGTGCCAGCAGCTTACAGACAGGGCCCTTCTCTGGAAACACCATATATTTT
TRBV2	TRBD2	-	TRBJ2-7	CASRPTSPYEQYF	TGTGCCAGCAGACCGACTAGCCCCTACGAGCAGTACTTC
TRBV4-3	TRBD1	-	TRBJ2-1	CASSQARDRGFNEQFF	TGCGCCAGCAGCCAAGCGCGAGACAGGGGGTTCAATGAGCAGTTCTTC
TRBV7-9	TRBD1	-	TRBJ1-5	CASSPGGPNQPQHF	TGTGCCAGCAGCCCAGGGGGTCCGAATCAGCCCCAGCATTTT
TRBV7-2	TRBD1	-	TRBJ2-1	CASSLDNRGIWYNEQFF	TGTGCCAGCAGCTTAGATAACAGGGGGATTTGGTACAATGAGCAGTTCTTC
TRBV12-5	TRBD1	-	TRBJ1-1	CASGYGTVTEAFF	TGTGCTAGTGGTTACGGGACAGTCACTGAAGCTTTCTTT
TRBV4-1	TRBD1	-	TRBJ1-2	CASSPTGDGRYGYTF	TGCGCCAGCAGCCCGACAGGGGATGGTCGCTATGGCTACACCTTC
TRBV19	-	-	TRBJ2-3	CASSIIGSYTDTQYF	TGTGCCAGTAGTATTATTGGCTCATACACAGATACGCAGTATTTT
TRBV6-5	-	-	TRBJ2-7	CASSYTGDWEQYF	TGTGCCAGCAGTTACACGGGGGACTGGGAGCAGTACTTC
TRBV6-6	-	-	TRBJ2-1	CASSYRDRAYNEQFF	TGTGCCAGCAGTTATCGAGACCGAGCCTACAATGAGCAGTTCTTC
TRBV5-4	TRBD1	-	TRBJ1-2	CASSLGQENGYTF	TGTGCCAGCAGCCTCGGACAGGAGAATGGCTACACCTTC
TRBV4-1	-	-	TRBJ1-2	CASSQDRGLDYGYTF	TGCGCCAGCAGCCAAGATCGGGGGTTGGACTATGGCTACACCTTC
TRBV13	-	-	TRBJ1-5	CASSWGRGSNQPQHF	TGTGCCAGCAGCTGGGGGAGGGGGAGCAATCAGCCCCAGCATTTT
TRBV30	-	-	TRBJ1-1	CAWSVMAGRSGRTEAFF	TGTGCCTGGAGTGTAATGGCTGGGAGGTCAGGCCGAACTGAAGCTTTCTTT
TRBV11-2	TRBD2	-	TRBJ2-1	CASSLVRYGGESIF	TGTGCCAGCAGCTTAGTTAGATACGGGGGGGAGTCAATCTTC
TRBV11-2	-	few	TRBJ1-2	CASSRRSLGYGYTF	TGTGCCAGCAGCCGGCGGTCTTTAGGGTATGGCTACACCTTC
TRBV5-1	-	-	TRBJ1-4	CASSLSVRDEKLFF	TGCGCCAGCAGCTTGTCGGTTAGGGACGAAAAACTGTTTTTT
TRBV29-1	-	-	TRBJ1-1	CSVETGNTEAFF	TGCAGCGTAGAGACAGGAAACACTGAAGCTTTCTTT
TRBV18	-	few	TRBJ1-1	CASSARDGDLKAFF	TGTGCCAGCTCAGCCCGGGACGGGGATTTGAAAGCTTTCTTT
TRBV6-5	-	-	TRBJ2-6	CASTPEGTGANVLTF	TGTGCCAGCACTCCGGAGGGGACGGGGGCCAACGTCCTGACTTTC
TRBV27	-	-	TRBJ2-5	CASSLGETQYF	TGTGCCAGCAGTTTGGGAGAGACCCAGTACTTC
TRBV6-5	-	-	TRBJ1-3	CASSQTKSSGNTIYF	TGTGCCAGCAGCCAAACAAAGAGCTCTGGAAACACCATATATTTT
TRBV9	-	once	TRBJ2-2	CASSVAPSPTGELFF	TGTGCCAGCAGCGTAGCTCCAAGCCCTACCGGGGAGCTGTTTTTT
TRBV15	TRBD1	once	TRBJ1-5	CATSRRQGLQSNQPQHF	TGTGCCACCAGCAGAAGACAGGGACTCCAAAGCAATCAGCCCCAGCATTTT
TRBV6-6	-	-	TRBJ1-6	CASSYSTGGNSPLHF	TGTGCCAGCAGTTACTCGACAGGCGGTAATTCACCCCTCCACTTT
TRBV6-4	-	-	TRBJ1-1	CASSETSSTEAFF	TGTGCCAGCAGTGAGACGTCGAGCACTGAAGCTTTCTTT
TRBV7-2	TRBD1	few	TRBJ1-2	CASSLDHRGANYGYTF	TGTGCCAGCAGCTTAGATCACAGGGGAGCTAACTATGGCTACACCTTC
TRBV5-1	TRBD1	-	TRBJ2-3	CASSKPGQAFTDTQYF	TGCGCCAGCAGCAAACCGGGACAGGCCTTCACAGATACGCAGTATTTT
TRBV9	TRBD2	-	TRBJ2-2	CASSGSGGAGGGELFF	TGTGCCAGCAGCGGTAGCGGGGGGGCCGGGGGCGGGGAGCTGTTTTTT
TRBV29-1	-	-	TRBJ1-4	CSVLQYANEKLFF	TGCAGCGTCCTACAGTACGCTAATGAAAAACTGTTTTTT
TRBV6-1	TRBD1	-	TRBJ2-3	CASRRDRAPDTQYF	TGTGCCAGCAGGCGGGACAGGGCCCCAGATACGCAGTATTTT
TRBV2	TRBD2	-	TRBJ2-5	CASKRLAGGSLETQYF	TGTGCCAGCAAGAGGTTAGCGGGGGGAAGCTTGGAGACCCAGTACTTC
TRBV6-5	-	-	TRBJ1-1	CASSGTEKTEAFF	TGTGCCAGCAGTGGCACCGAGAAGACTGAAGCTTTCTTT
TRBV13	TRBD2	-	TRBJ2-3	CASSSGRGTDTQYF	TGTGCCAGCAGCTCCGGGCGGGGGACAGATACGCAGTATTTT
TRBV9	-	-	TRBJ2-7	CASSPGTVIYEQYF	TGTGCCAGCAGCCCCGGGACGGTGATCTACGAGCAGTACTTC
TRBV5-1	-	-	TRBJ1-1	CASSLAGKGTEAFF	TGCGCCAGCAGCTTGGCAGGGAAAGGCACTGAAGCTTTCTTT